These 9 T cell receptor beta chains originate from one sample sequenced in a study of T-cell memory formation after mild COVID-19. TCRdb reprocessed the 5' RACE reads with MiXCR, giving one entry per CDR3 protein. This sample has approximately 430,000 distinct CDR3 sequences, with 20% to 30% found just once. What was sequenced was PBMCs or a T cell subset sorted from them (not recorded which). The receptors shown here come from an adult woman who had mild COVID-19 (a few samples of this study predate the infection). Cell type and time point are not known.

The CDR3 loop reads CASSWTGEGETQYF. As DNA, the CDR3 is TGTGCCAGCAGTTGGACAGGGGAGGGGGAGACCCAGTACTTC. The V and J genes are TRBV2 and TRBJ2-5, with 9 bases fitting TRBD1. From germline, CDR1 is SNHLY and CDR2 FYNNEI. There are 14 residues in the CDR3. The V segment lost 5 bases and the J segment 5 bases; nucleotides outside the gene matches: 6.

The chain has TRBV28 and TRBJ1-5, with D perhaps TRBD1 (5 bases). V gave up 4 bases and J gave up 0 bases, with 16 bases separating them. The CDR3 loop spans 17 amino acids. Germline CDR1 reads MDHEN; CDR2 reads SYDVKM. The CDR3 loop reads CASSSPRGRYSNQPQHF. As DNA, the CDR3 is TGTGCCAGCAGTTCCCCCCGGGGGAGGTATAGCAATCAGCCCCAGCATTTT.

The chain has TRBV11-2 and TRBJ2-7; 7 bases are a match to TRBD2. The CDR3 runs 15 residues. V was pared by 1 base and J by 1 base, with 4 bases of the junction left unmatched. In germline, CDR1 is SGHAT, CDR2 FQNNGV. The CDR3 protein is CASSLGGGPSYEQYF. The CDR3 DNA follows: TGTGCCAGCAGCTTAGGCGGGGGACCATCCTACGAGCAGTACTTC.

The CDR3 is CASSLWQGQGEAFF. The CDR3 bases are TGTGCCAGCAGCTTATGGCAGGGACAAGGTGAAGCTTTCTTT. The chain has TRBV11-2 and TRBJ1-1; possibly TRBD1 for D (6 bases). The germline V gene has CDR1 SGHAT and CDR2 FQNNGV. This CDR3 comprises 14 residues. The V and J ends lost 2 bases and 7 bases respectively, with 14 bases between them.

Details on this clonotype: The junction shows a germline mismatch at one end, possibly a read error. The rearrangement joins TRBV3-1 to TRBJ1-4, with D uncertain. Germline values: CDR1 LGHDT, CDR2 YNNKEL (reference sequence). This CDR3 spans 13 amino acids. The CDR3 protein is CASSPSTGEKPLF. The CDR3 DNA sequence: TGTGCCAGCAGCCCTTCGACTGGTGAAAAACCGCTTTTT.

This clonotype has just a few counts. Sequence at one end of the junction differs from germline and may be a read error. The rearrangement joins TRBV5-4 to TRBJ2-3; 7 bases are a match to TRBD1. Germline-derived CDR1 and CDR2 are SGHNT and YYREEE (reference sequence). The CDR3 has 11 residues. CDR3 coding DNA: TGTGCCAGCAGCCCAGGGGGATCGCCGAATTTT. This codes for CASSPGGSPNF.

This clonotype showed up just once. CDR3 DNA sequence: TGCGCCAGCAGCCAAGGCTCCGGGAGGGCCAGTGAGCAGTTCTTC. This gives the protein CASSQGSGRASEQFF. The chain is built from TRBV4-1 and TRBJ2-1, with 8 bases identical to TRBD2. The CDR3 spans 15 residues. V lost 1 base to trimming and J lost 9 bases; unmatched junction nucleotides: 8. Germline V lookup: CDR1 MGHRA, CDR2 YSYEKL.

This clonotype was observed a few times. The chain joins TRBV29-1 to TRBJ1-3; D is perhaps TRBD1 (5 bases). The CDR3 totals 15 residues. Germline CDR1 reads SQVTM; CDR2 reads ANQGSEA. Trimming pared 0 bases from V and 4 bases from J, leaving 13 bases between. CDR3 DNA: TGCAGCGTTGAAGATTCGGGGGTAGCCGGAAACACCATATATTTT. Encoded protein: CSVEDSGVAGNTIYF.

The rearrangement joins TRBV9 to TRBJ1-4, with 9 bases lining up with TRBD1. The CDR3 runs 16 residues. The V gene end was trimmed by 8 bases and the J gene end by 7 bases; junction bases not matched to a gene: 15. The V gene's germline CDR1 is SGDLS and CDR2 YYNGEE. The CDR3 reads CARYRGPAPTGEKLFF. The CDR3 region has the DNA TGTGCCAGATACAGGGGGCCAGCCCCAACTGGTGAAAAACTGTTTTTT.